The clone carrying this TCR beta chain has just a few counts. Authors' data handling: It was from reference gene primer amplification that nucleated cell counts were estimated. Only in-frame clones appear in the TCRdb table, and some are missing; sequencing was by immunoSEQ multiplex PCR. V, J and clone size are those of that table, while D and trimming were read from the DNA. The table shows about 33,000 clones, with about 87% occurring only once. This entry is derived from a study of blood T cell repertoires in COVID-19. Study information: The United States, Italy and Spain were the sources of the acute and convalescent COVID-19 samples. Sources were T cells, B-cell-depleted T cells, or PBMCs; the material itself was cDNA or gDNA.

The V gene's germline CDR1 is SEHNR and CDR2 FQNEAQ (reference sequence). Unmatched junction bases numbered 7, after V lost 3 bases and J lost 9 bases. The CDR3 has 13 amino acids. V and J are TRBV7-9 and TRBJ1-2, with TRBD1 matching 7 bases. The clonotype comes from a man aged 70 or older with acute or convalescent COVID-19. The specimen was peripheral blood. The CDR3 DNA is TGTGCCAGCAGCTTTAAGACAGGGAGGAGCTACACCTTC. The encoded protein is CASSFKTGRSYTF.